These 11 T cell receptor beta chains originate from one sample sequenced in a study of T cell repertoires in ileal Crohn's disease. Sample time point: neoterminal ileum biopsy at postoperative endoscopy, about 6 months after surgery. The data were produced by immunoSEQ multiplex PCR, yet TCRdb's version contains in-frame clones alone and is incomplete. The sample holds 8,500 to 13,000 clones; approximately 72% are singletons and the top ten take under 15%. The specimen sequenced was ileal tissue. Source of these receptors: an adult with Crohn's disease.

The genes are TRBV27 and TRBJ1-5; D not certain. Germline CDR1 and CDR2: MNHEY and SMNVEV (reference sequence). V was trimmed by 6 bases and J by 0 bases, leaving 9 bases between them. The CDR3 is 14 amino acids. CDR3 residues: CASSLKYSNQPQHF. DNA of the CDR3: TGTGCCAGCAGCCTAAAGTATAGCAATCAGCCCCAGCATTTT.

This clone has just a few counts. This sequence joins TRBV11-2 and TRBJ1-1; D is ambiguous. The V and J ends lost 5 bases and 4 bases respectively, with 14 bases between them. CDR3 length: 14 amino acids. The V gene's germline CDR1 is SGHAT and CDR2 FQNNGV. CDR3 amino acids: CASSRGIIGTEAFF. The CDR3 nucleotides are TGTGCCAGCAGCCGAGGTATTATCGGCACTGAAGCTTTCTTT. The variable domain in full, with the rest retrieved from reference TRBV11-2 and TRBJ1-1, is EAGVAQSPRYKIIEKRQSVAFWCNPISGHATLYWYQQILGQGPKLLIQFQNNGVVDDSQLPKDRFSAERLKGVDSTLKIQPAKLEDSAVYLCASSRGIIGTEAFFGQGTRLTVV.

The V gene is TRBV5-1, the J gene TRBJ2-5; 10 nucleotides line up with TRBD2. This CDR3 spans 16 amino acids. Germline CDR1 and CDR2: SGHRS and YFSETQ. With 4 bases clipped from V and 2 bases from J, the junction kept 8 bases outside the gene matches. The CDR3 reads CASSIHSSGGQETQYF. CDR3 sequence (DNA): TGCGCCAGCAGCATACATTCTAGCGGGGGACAAGAGACCCAGTACTTC.

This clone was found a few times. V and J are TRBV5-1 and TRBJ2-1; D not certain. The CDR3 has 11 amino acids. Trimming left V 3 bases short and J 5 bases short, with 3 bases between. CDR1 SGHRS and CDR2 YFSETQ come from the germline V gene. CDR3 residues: CASSSDNEQFF. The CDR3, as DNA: TGCGCCAGCAGCTCGGACAATGAGCAGTTCTTC.

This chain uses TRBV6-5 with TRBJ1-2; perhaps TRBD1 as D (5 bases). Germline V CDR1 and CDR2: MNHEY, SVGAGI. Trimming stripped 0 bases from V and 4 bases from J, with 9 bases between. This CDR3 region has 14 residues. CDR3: CASSYSGGGYGYTF. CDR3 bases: TGTGCCAGCAGTTACTCTGGGGGAGGCTATGGCTACACCTTC.

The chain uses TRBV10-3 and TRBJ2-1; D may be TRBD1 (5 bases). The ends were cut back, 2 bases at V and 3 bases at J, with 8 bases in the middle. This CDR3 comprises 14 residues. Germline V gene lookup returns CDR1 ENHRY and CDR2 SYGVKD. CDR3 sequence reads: CAISEDSFYNEQFF. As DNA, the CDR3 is TGTGCCATCAGTGAGGACAGCTTCTACAATGAGCAGTTCTTC.

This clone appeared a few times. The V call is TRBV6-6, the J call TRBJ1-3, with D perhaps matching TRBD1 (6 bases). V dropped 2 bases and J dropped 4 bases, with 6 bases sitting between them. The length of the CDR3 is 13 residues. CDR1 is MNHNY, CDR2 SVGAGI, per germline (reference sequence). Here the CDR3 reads CASSYDRGNTIYF. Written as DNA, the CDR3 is TGTGCCAGCAGTTACGACAGGGGAAACACCATATATTTT.

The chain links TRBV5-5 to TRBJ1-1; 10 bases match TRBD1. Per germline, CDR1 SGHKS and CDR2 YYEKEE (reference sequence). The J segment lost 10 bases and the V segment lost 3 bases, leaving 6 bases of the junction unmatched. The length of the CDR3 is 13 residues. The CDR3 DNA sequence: TGTGCCAGCAGCTCGACAGGGGGCGACCGAGCTTTCTTT. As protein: CASSSTGGDRAFF.

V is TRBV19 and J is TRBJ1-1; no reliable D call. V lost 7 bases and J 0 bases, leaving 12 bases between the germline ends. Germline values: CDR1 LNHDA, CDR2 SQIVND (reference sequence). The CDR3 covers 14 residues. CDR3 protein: CASKFGTMNTEAFF. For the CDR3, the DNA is TGTGCCAGTAAGTTCGGCACTATGAACACTGAAGCTTTCTTT.

Here the CDR3 reads CASSDLGAGYGYTF. In DNA form, the CDR3 reads TGTGCCAGCAGCGACCTGGGAGCCGGCTATGGCTACACCTTC. The V and J genes are TRBV14 and TRBJ1-2; D gene uncertain. The CDR3 extends over 14 amino acids. V was clipped by 5 bases and J by 4 bases, with 14 bases between them. Looked up from germline, CDR1 is SGHDN and CDR2 is FVKESK.

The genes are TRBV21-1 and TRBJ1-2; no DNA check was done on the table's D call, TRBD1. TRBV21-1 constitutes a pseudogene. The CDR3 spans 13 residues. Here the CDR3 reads CASSPTGSYGYTF. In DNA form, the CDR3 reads TGTGCCAGCAGCCCGACAGGGAGCTATGGCTACACCTTC.